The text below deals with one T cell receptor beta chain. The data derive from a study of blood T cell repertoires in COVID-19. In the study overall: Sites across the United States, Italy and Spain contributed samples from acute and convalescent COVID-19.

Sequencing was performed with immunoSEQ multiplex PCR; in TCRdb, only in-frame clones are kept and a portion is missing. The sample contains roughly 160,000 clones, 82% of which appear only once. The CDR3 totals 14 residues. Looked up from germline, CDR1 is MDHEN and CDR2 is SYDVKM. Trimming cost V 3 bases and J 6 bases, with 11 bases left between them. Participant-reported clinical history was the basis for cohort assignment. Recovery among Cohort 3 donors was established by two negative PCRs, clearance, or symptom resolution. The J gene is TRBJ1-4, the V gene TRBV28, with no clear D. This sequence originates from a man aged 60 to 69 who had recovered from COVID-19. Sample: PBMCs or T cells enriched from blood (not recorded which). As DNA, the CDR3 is TGTGCCAGCAGTTTTACCGGGAAAGATGAAAAACTGTTTTTT. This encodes CASSFTGKDEKLFF.